This T cell receptor beta chain originates from a study of blood T cell repertoires in COVID-19. For the study at large: The United States, Italy and Spain provided the acute and convalescent COVID-19 samples. Sample material is recorded as cDNA or gDNA derived from T cells, B-cell-depleted T cells, or PBMCs.

Authors' data handling: Scientists estimated how many nucleated cells there were by amplifying reference gene primers. Profiled with immunoSEQ multiplex PCR; TCRdb holds only in-frame clones, not every one. D and trimming were read from the DNA, whereas the V and J calls and clone size are those reported in that table. The profile covers a few hundred thousand clones, with about 87% appearing a single time and about 6.7% taken by the ten largest. Germline V gene sequence: CDR1 SGHTA, CDR2 FQGNSA. V dropped 4 bases and J dropped 0; count of bases not matched to a gene: 6. This CDR3 contains 16 residues. This clone was seen once. Seattle participants joined during active infection and were tracked over time.

This chain links TRBV7-2 with TRBJ2-3, with 8 bases lining up with TRBD2. This TCR was sampled from a young woman with COVID-19, enrolled during active disease. Sample: peripheral blood. The CDR3 loop is CASSSLAGSSTDTQYF. For the CDR3, the DNA is TGTGCCAGCAGCTCTTTAGCGGGGTCTAGCACAGATACGCAGTATTTT.